This T cell receptor beta chain was recovered during a study of response to subunit inactivated influenza vaccine. In TCRdb, the RT-PCR reads were re-called with MiXCR into one record per CDR3 protein. The repertoire has around 300,000 distinct CDR3 sequences, roughly 22% of them found once; the top ten carry around a tenth. This clonotype was seen repeatedly, ten times or more. Its antigen is undetermined. General observations from the study: There was a suggestion from the authors that each seasonal influenza vaccination recruits few new T cells.

V was pared by 6 bases and J by 0 bases, with 8 bases between. The CDR3 totals 13 residues. The germline V gene has CDR1 MNHEY and CDR2 SVGEGT. Here the sequenced sample was PBMCs from blood, taken roughly 20 months after vaccination. The sequence was collected from a man between 50 and 69 years old who received an inactivated influenza vaccine. The chain combines TRBV6-2 or TRBV6-3 with TRBJ1-1; weak D call: TRBD1 (5 bases). As DNA, the CDR3 is TGTGCCAGCAGCAAGACAGTGAACACTGAAGCTTTCTTT. This translates into CASSKTVNTEAFF.